This passage covers 31 T cell receptor beta chains from one sample sequenced in a study of cytomegalovirus exposure and HLA in healthy donors. PCR used 60 Vbeta primers and 13 Jbeta primers. Generated by immunoSEQ multiplex PCR, the TCRdb table keeps only in-frame clones and is missing some. In the table there are approximately 170,000 clones, about 80% of which are singletons. Material: PBMCs. These receptors were taken from a woman aged 25 to 39 in good health and CMV-seropositive.

The chain links TRBV15 to TRBJ1-2, with D possibly being TRBD1 (6 bases). Deletions cut 1 base from V and 0 bases from J, with 15 bases between. Per the germline V gene, CDR1 is LNHNV and CDR2 is YYDKDF (reference sequence). The CDR3 contains 17 residues. CDR3 in amino acids: CATSRARTAGSNYGYTF. CDR3 DNA: TGTGCCACCAGCAGAGCTAGGACAGCGGGATCTAACTATGGCTACACCTTC.

The chain links TRBV7-2 to TRBJ2-5, with D hard to call. Germline V gene data show CDR1 as SGHTA and CDR2 as FQGNSA. Between the trimmed V and J ends, which lost 4 bases and 1 base, there was a span of 13 bases. The CDR3 sequence is 15 residues long. For the CDR3, the DNA is TGTGCCAGCAGCTCCCACTGGGCGACCCAAGAGACCCAGTACTTC. Its translation: CASSSHWATQETQYF.

This chain connects TRBV5-6 to TRBJ2-1; the match to TRBD1 covers 7 bases. The CDR3 spans 13 residues. The junction had 4 bases not matched to a gene; V was cut back by 4 bases and J by 6 bases. Germline V CDR1 and CDR2: SGHDT, YYEEEE. CDR3 bases: TGTGCCAGCAGCATTACAGGGGTCAATGAGCAGTTCTTC. It specifies CASSITGVNEQFF.

This clone is a singleton in its sample. The chain joins TRBV30 to TRBJ1-5; the D is unclear. Germline lookup yields CDR1 GTSNPN and CDR2 SVGIG (reference sequence). The V end lost 0 bases, the J end lost 0 bases, and 12 bases lay between the germline ends. This CDR3 has 16 amino acids. CDR3 sequence reads: CAWSVWSGSSNQPQHF. The CDR3 DNA reads as TGTGCCTGGAGTGTATGGTCGGGGAGTAGCAATCAGCCCCAGCATTTT.

The gene calls are TRBV29-1 and TRBJ2-1; TRBD1 matches 11 bases. In germline, CDR1 is SQVTM, CDR2 ANQGSEA. The CDR3 contains 14 residues. The J segment lost 4 bases and the V segment lost 6 bases, leaving 5 bases of the junction unmatched. In DNA form, the CDR3 reads TGCAGCGTGTCCGGGACAGGGGGGTACAATGAGCAGTTCTTC. This encodes CSVSGTGGYNEQFF.

The chain links TRBV13 to TRBJ2-5, with no clear D. This CDR3 has 13 residues. V shed 3 bases and J shed 3 bases, with 8 bases lying between them. Germline CDR1 is PRHDT and CDR2 is FYEKMQ (reference sequence). In nucleotides, the CDR3 is TGTGCCAGCAGCTTCAATCAGAAAGAGACCCAGTACTTC. Translation gives CASSFNQKETQYF. Using reference TRBV13 and TRBJ2-5 for the parts outside the CDR3, the full variable domain is AAGVIQSPRHLIKEKRETATLKCYPIPRHDTVYWYQQGPGQDPQFLISFYEKMQSDKGSIPDRFSAQQFSDYHSELNMSSLELGDSALYFCASSFNQKETQYFGPGTRLLVL.

The chain links TRBV9 to TRBJ1-2; TRBD1 is a possible D gene (5 bases). Germline values: CDR1 SGDLS, CDR2 YYNGEE. V shed 3 bases and J shed 0 bases, with 12 bases lying between them. This CDR3 contains 15 residues. The CDR3 loop is CASSGAGLSNYGYTF. The CDR3 DNA is TGTGCCAGCAGCGGCGCAGGGCTTTCTAACTATGGCTACACCTTC.

The chain links TRBV28 to TRBJ1-2; possibly TRBD1 for D (5 bases). Trimming shortened V by 2 bases and J by 4 bases, and 8 bases separated the two germline ends. The CDR3 totals 13 residues. Germline CDR1 MDHEN, CDR2 SYDVKM. CDR3 residues: CASSLNQGYGYTF. The CDR3 DNA follows: TGTGCCAGCAGTTTAAATCAGGGCTATGGCTACACCTTC.

The CDR3 coding sequence is TGCAGCGTTAGGGGGGACAGGGGATGGGTCACAGATACGCAGTATTTT. Protein product: CSVRGDRGWVTDTQYF. The genes are TRBV29-1 and TRBJ2-3; 10 bases align to TRBD1. After removal of 5 bases from V and 2 bases from J, the junction contained 10 bases not matched to a gene. The CDR3 extends over 16 amino acids. Looked up from germline, CDR1 is SQVTM and CDR2 is ANQGSEA.

The chain has TRBV12-2 and TRBJ2-3; TRBD2, the D gene given by the table, was not confirmed from the DNA. TRBV12-2 is tagged as a pseudogene. CDR3 length: 20 residues. The CDR3, as DNA: TGTGCAAGTCGCTCCCCGGGACTAGCGGGAGGGCTTCCTAGCACAGATACGCAGTATTTT. Translated: CASRSPGLAGGLPSTDTQYF.

This clone occurred once. Since the CDR3 does not end with the conserved phenylalanine or tryptophan, this likely comes from a read error. The chain uses TRBV10-3 and TRBJ1-2; TRBD1 might be the D (6 bases). The germline V gene encodes CDR1 ENHRY and CDR2 SYGVKD. The CDR3 runs to 13 residues. Trimming cost V 6 bases and J 6 bases, with 14 bases left between them. The CDR3 protein is CAISERDTDGYTS. As DNA, the CDR3 is TGTGCCATCAGCGAACGGGACACCGATGGCTACACCTCC.

There are a few counts of this clone. V and J are TRBV4-1 and TRBJ1-6; D is unclear. The CDR3 is 16 amino acids. The germline CDR1 and CDR2 sequences are MGHRA and YSYEKL. The germline V and J ends were trimmed by 3 bases and 3 bases, with 12 bases remaining between them. The CDR3 loop reads CASSHPSVFYNSPLHF. CDR3 nucleotide sequence: TGCGCCAGCAGCCACCCGTCAGTTTTCTATAATTCACCCCTCCACTTT.

The chain couples TRBV5-5 to TRBJ2-2; D gene unclear. With 4 bases removed from V and 4 bases from J, the gap between germline ends came to 20 bases. From germline, CDR1 is SGHKS and CDR2 YYEKEE (reference sequence). The CDR3 is made up of 17 amino acids. CDR3 DNA sequence: TGTGCCAGCAGCAAATCACCGGCAGCGCGCATCACCGGGGAGCTGTTTTTT. It yields the protein CASSKSPAARITGELFF. Using reference TRBV5-5 and TRBJ2-2 for the parts outside the CDR3, the full variable domain is DAGVTQSPTHLIKTRGQQVTLRCSPISGHKSVSWYQQVLGQGPQFIFQYYEKEERGRGNFPDRFSARQFPNYSSELNVNALLLGDSALYLCASSKSPAARITGELFFGEGSRLTVL.

The genes are TRBV11-2 and TRBJ1-5; no definite D call. Per the germline V gene, CDR1 is SGHAT and CDR2 is FQNNGV. V lost 5 bases and J 5 bases, leaving 13 bases between the germline ends. The length of the CDR3 is 14 residues. The CDR3 reads CASSVDGEDQPQHF. Here the CDR3 DNA reads TGTGCCAGCAGCGTCGATGGCGAGGATCAGCCCCAGCATTTT. The whole variable domain, remainder taken from reference TRBV11-2 and TRBJ1-5, is EAGVAQSPRYKIIEKRQSVAFWCNPISGHATLYWYQQILGQGPKLLIQFQNNGVVDDSQLPKDRFSAERLKGVDSTLKIQPAKLEDSAVYLCASSVDGEDQPQHFGDGTRLSIL.

This chain connects TRBV28 to TRBJ1-2, with D possibly TRBD1 on 5 matching bases. The V and J ends lost 4 bases and 2 bases respectively, with 11 bases between them. The CDR3 covers 14 residues. The germline gives CDR1 MDHEN, CDR2 SYDVKM. The CDR3 here is CASSSYDRNYGYTF. CDR3 nucleotides: TGTGCCAGCAGTTCCTACGACAGAAACTATGGCTACACCTTC.

The chain links TRBV9 to TRBJ2-2; perhaps TRBD1 as D (6 bases). The CDR3 covers 16 residues. V was trimmed by 4 bases and J by 7 bases, leaving 20 bases between them. From germline, CDR1 is SGDLS and CDR2 YYNGEE. The CDR3 spells CASSPHIAGAGGELFF. The CDR3 DNA follows: TGTGCCAGCAGCCCACACATTGCAGGGGCGGGCGGGGAGCTGTTTTTT.

The chain couples TRBV19 to TRBJ1-6; D ambiguous. CDR1 and CDR2 (germline): LNHDA, SQIVND (reference sequence). The CDR3 covers 14 residues. Trimming removed 6 bases from V and 6 bases from J, with 12 bases in between. CDR3 sequence: CASRERDPNSPLHF. DNA of the CDR3: TGTGCCAGTAGAGAGAGGGATCCTAATTCACCCCTCCACTTT.

V and J are TRBV2 and TRBJ1-6; possible D gene TRBD1, 5 bases. The germline V gene has CDR1 SNHLY and CDR2 FYNNEI. The CDR3 consists of 15 residues. The germline V and J ends were trimmed by 4 bases and 7 bases, with 14 bases remaining between them. CDR3 sequence (DNA): TGTGCCAGCAGTGGTGCCAGGGCCGACAATTCACCCCTCCACTTT. Translation gives CASSGARADNSPLHF.

This chain's CDR3 is CASSPVDRGTGNTIYF. The CDR3 DNA sequence: TGTGCCAGCTCACCAGTCGACAGGGGCACTGGAAACACCATATATTTT. This sequence joins TRBV18 and TRBJ1-3; 8 bases fit TRBD1. Germline V gives CDR1 KGHSH, CDR2 LQKENI. The CDR3 runs to 16 residues. Losses at the gene ends were 2 bases for V and 2 bases for J; bases not matched to a gene: 5.

As concerns this clone: An end of the junction differs from the germline gene, which may be a read error. The rearrangement joins TRBV7-9 to TRBJ2-3, with 7 positions matching TRBD1. Per germline, CDR1 SEHNR and CDR2 FQNEAQ (reference sequence). The CDR3 has 17 amino acids. The CDR3 nucleotides are TGTTCCAGCAGCTTAGGAATACAGGGGAGTTGGGCAGATACGCAGTATTTT. Its protein product is CSSSLGIQGSWADTQYF.

This clone was counted a few times. This rearrangement joins TRBV15 to TRBJ1-1; 7 bases are shared with TRBD1. CDR1 and CDR2 (germline): LNHNV, YYDKDF (reference sequence). CDR3 length: 12 residues. V shed 7 bases, J shed 11 bases, and the junction held 10 bases outside the gene matches. CDR3 loop: CATKQPQGWAFF. In DNA, the CDR3 is TGTGCCACCAAACAACCACAGGGGTGGGCTTTCTTT.

The chain employs TRBV9 and TRBJ2-3; 10 nucleotides align to TRBD2. The V gene's germline CDR1 is SGDLS and CDR2 YYNGEE. V shed 4 bases, J shed 3 bases, and the junction held 8 bases outside the gene matches. This CDR3 spans 16 amino acids. CDR3 in amino acids: CASSPLAGAFTDTQYF. The CDR3, as DNA: TGTGCCAGCAGCCCCCTAGCGGGGGCCTTTACAGATACGCAGTATTTT.

The V gene is TRBV6-5, the J gene TRBJ1-2, with a weak D call TRBD1 (6 bases). Germline V gives CDR1 MNHEY, CDR2 SVGAGI. The V gene lost 5 bases and the J gene lost 5 bases, with 15 bases spanning the gap. The CDR3 covers 14 residues. CDR3 sequence reads: CASSPGQNLYGYTF. For the CDR3, the DNA is TGTGCCAGCAGTCCCGGACAGAATCTTTATGGCTACACCTTC.

The chain couples TRBV6-5 to TRBJ2-7; maybe TRBD1 (6 bases). Per germline, CDR1 MNHEY and CDR2 SVGAGI. The CDR3 consists of 14 residues. The germline V and J ends were trimmed by 5 bases and 0 bases, with 11 bases remaining between them. The CDR3 bases are TGTGCCAGCAGTAAAAACAGGGACTCCTACGAGCAGTACTTC. As protein: CASSKNRDSYEQYF.

The chain employs TRBV27 and TRBJ1-4; D not resolved. The CDR3 has 13 amino acids. Germline CDR1 and CDR2: MNHEY and SMNVEV (reference sequence). The V gene lost 6 bases and the J gene lost 4 bases, with 9 bases spanning the gap. In DNA, the CDR3 is TGTGCCAGCAGGCCAGGCCGTAATGAAAAACTGTTTTTT. Its protein is CASRPGRNEKLFF.

This clone was observed once. The chain is built from TRBV7-9 and TRBJ2-3; 8 nucleotides line up with TRBD2. The CDR3 runs 13 residues. V was pared by 10 bases and J by 2 bases, with 5 bases of the junction left unmatched. Germline loops: CDR1 SEHNR, CDR2 FQNEAQ (reference sequence). CDR3 loop: CAMTGGDTDTQYF. The CDR3, as DNA: TGTGCCATGACGGGGGGGGACACAGATACGCAGTATTTT.

The chain carries TRBV27 and TRBJ2-2, with D possibly TRBD1 on 6 matching bases. Looked up from germline, CDR1 is MNHEY and CDR2 is SMNVEV (reference sequence). The germline V and J ends were trimmed by 9 bases and 0 bases, with 17 bases remaining between them. The length of the CDR3 is 16 residues. The CDR3 region is CARRGGQPSNTGELFF. CDR3 in DNA: TGTGCCAGACGAGGGGGACAACCCTCGAACACCGGGGAGCTGTTTTTT.

Turning to this clone: A junction boundary mismatches the germline segment, possibly from a read error. The chain couples TRBV11-2 to TRBJ1-1; 10 positions agree with TRBD1. In germline, CDR1 is SGHAT, CDR2 FQNNGV. The CDR3 runs 14 residues. The CDR3 bases are TGTGCCAGCAGGTTAGACAGGGGGCTGACTGAAGCTTTCTTT. It yields the protein CASRLDRGLTEAFF.

This CDR3 is CASSRPSGISTDTQYF. The CDR3, as DNA: TGTGCCAGCAGCCGCCCTAGCGGGATAAGCACAGATACGCAGTATTTT. This rearrangement joins TRBV7-9 to TRBJ2-3; TRBD2 matches at 9 bases. With 5 bases clipped from V and 0 bases from J, the junction kept 6 bases outside the gene matches. The CDR3 runs to 16 residues. From germline, CDR1 is SEHNR and CDR2 FQNEAQ (reference sequence).

The chain uses TRBV30 and TRBJ1-2; no definite D call. The CDR3 extends over 12 amino acids. V lost 1 base to trimming and J lost 5 bases, with 8 bases between them. The germline CDR1 and CDR2 sequences are GTSNPN and SVGIG (reference sequence). CDR3 residues: CAWSAQQYGYTF. For the CDR3, the DNA is TGTGCCTGGAGTGCGCAACAGTATGGCTACACCTTC.

The chain links TRBV15 to TRBJ1-1, with no clear D. The CDR3 consists of 13 residues. The germline V gene has CDR1 LNHNV and CDR2 YYDKDF (reference sequence). With 2 bases removed from V and 2 bases from J, the gap between germline ends came to 6 bases. CDR3 in DNA: TGTGCCACCAGCAGAACACCAAACACTGAAGCTTTCTTT. It is translated as CATSRTPNTEAFF.